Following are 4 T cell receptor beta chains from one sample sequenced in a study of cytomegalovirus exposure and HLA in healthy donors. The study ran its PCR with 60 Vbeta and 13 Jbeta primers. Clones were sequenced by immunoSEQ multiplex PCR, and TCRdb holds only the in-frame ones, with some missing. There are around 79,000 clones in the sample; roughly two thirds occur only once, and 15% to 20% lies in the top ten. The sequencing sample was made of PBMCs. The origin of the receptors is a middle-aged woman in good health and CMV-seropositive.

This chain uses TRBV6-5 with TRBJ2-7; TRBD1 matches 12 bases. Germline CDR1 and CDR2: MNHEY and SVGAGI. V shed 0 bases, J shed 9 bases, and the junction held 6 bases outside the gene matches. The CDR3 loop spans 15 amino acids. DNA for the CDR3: TGTGCCAGCAGTTACTCCGGGACAGGGGGCTCACGGCAGTACTTC. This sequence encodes CASSYSGTGGSRQYF.

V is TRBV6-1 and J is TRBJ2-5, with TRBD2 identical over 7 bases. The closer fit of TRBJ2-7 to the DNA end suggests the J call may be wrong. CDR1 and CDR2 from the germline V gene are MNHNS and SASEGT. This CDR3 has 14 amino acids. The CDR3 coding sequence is TGTGCCAGCAGCCAGGGAGGGTTTTTGTACGAGCAGTACTTC. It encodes CASSQGGFLYEQYF.

This CDR3 is CASSRALQGYRTYEQYF. In DNA form, the CDR3 reads TGCGCCAGCAGCCGAGCTCTACAGGGGTATCGGACCTACGAGCAGTACTTC. V usage is TRBV5-1 and J usage is TRBJ2-7; 7 positions agree with TRBD1. Germline V gene data show CDR1 as SGHRS and CDR2 as YFSETQ. This CDR3 comprises 17 residues. Germline trimming cut 4 bases from V and 2 bases from J; bases unmatched to any gene: 15. The full variable domain, completed using reference TRBV5-1 and TRBJ2-7, is KAGVTQTPRYLIKTRGQQVTLSCSPISGHRSVSWYQQTPGQGLQFLFEYFSETQRNKGNFPGRFSGRQFSNSRSEMNVSTLELGDSALYLCASSRALQGYRTYEQYFGPGTRLTVT.

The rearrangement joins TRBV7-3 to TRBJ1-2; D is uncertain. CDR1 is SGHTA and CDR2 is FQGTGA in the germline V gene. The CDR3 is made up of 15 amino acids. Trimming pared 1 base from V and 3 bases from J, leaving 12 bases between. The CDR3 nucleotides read TGTGCCAGCAGCTTAATCCCAGGTCTGGACTATGGCTACACCTTC. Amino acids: CASSLIPGLDYGYTF.